This is a list of T cell receptor beta chains from one sample in a study of CD8+CD57+ T cells in acquired aplastic anemia. Using its own MiXCR run on the reads, TCRdb lists one record per CDR3 protein. The data hold 220,000 or so distinct CDR3 sequences, with roughly 60% observed a single time. The sample taken for sequencing was sorted CD4+, CD8+, or CD8+CD57+ T cells (not recorded which) from PBMCs. The source is a human donor with aplastic anemia. Both conserved end residues are part of each CDR3. The order of the fields is J gene, V gene, D gene, clone size, CDR3 DNA, CDR3 protein. D genes are given only for firm matches. Not all rows give a size; the values are once, few, many and, for expanded clones, a class.

TRBJ2-7 | TRBV5-1 | NA | NA | TGCGCCAGCAGCTTCCCCGACAACTACGAGCAGTACTTC | CASSFPDNYEQYF
TRBJ2-1 | TRBV2 | NA | NA | TGTGCCAGCAGTGTCGGCGAGCAGTTCTTC | CASSVGEQFF
TRBJ2-7 | TRBV7-2 | NA | NA | TGTGCCAGCAGCTGGGCGGGACGGTTGAAACCCTACGAGCAGTACTTC | CASSWAGRLKPYEQYF
TRBJ2-7 | TRBV15 | NA | NA | TGTGCCACCAGCAGAGATGTAGGGGGCTACGAGCAGTACTTC | CATSRDVGGYEQYF
TRBJ1-1 | TRBV7-9 | TRBD1 | NA | TGTGCCAGCAGCTTGACTATGGACAGGGTCGCTTTCTTT | CASSLTMDRVAFF
TRBJ2-7 | TRBV7-9 | TRBD1 | NA | TGTGCCAGCATCATCACTGATACAGGGGGAATTTACGAGCAGTACTTC | CASIITDTGGIYEQYF
TRBJ1-6 | TRBV9 | TRBD1 | once | TGTGCCAGCAGCGCAAGCGGGACAGGGCGCTCACCCCTCCACTTT | CASSASGTGRSPLHF
TRBJ1-6 | TRBV12-5 | NA | many | TGTGCTAGTGGTTGGTTGCCGCCGGGACAACATAATTCACCCCTCCACTTT | CASGWLPPGQHNSPLHF
TRBJ2-2 | TRBV6-4 | NA | many | TGTGCCAGCAGTGCAGGGAACACCGGGGAGCTGTTTTTT | CASSAGNTGELFF
TRBJ1-4 | TRBV7-9 | TRBD1 | few | TGTGCCAGCAGCTCATCACAGGGGTGGGAAAAACTGTTTTTT | CASSSSQGWEKLFF
TRBJ1-1 | TRBV29-1 | NA | few | TGCAGCGTTGGTGGAGGGCTGCCGGGGGGCACTGAAGCTTTCTTT | CSVGGGLPGGTEAFF
TRBJ2-7 | TRBV6-5 | NA | NA | TGTGCCAGCAGTGAAATCTGGGCAGACTACGAGCAGTACTTC | CASSEIWADYEQYF
TRBJ2-4 | TRBV12-3/TRBV12-4 | NA | many | TGTGCCAGCAGTTCCCGGGACTGGCTGAACATTCAGTACTTC | CASSSRDWLNIQYF
TRBJ2-7 | TRBV25-1 | TRBD1 | NA | TGTGCCAGCAGGGGACAGGTGGTTTTTGAGCAGTACTTC | CASRGQVVFEQYF
TRBJ2-1 | TRBV20-1 | NA | many | TGCAGTGCTCCCGCCCGGGGGGCCACCTACAATGAGCAGTTCTTC | CSAPARGATYNEQFF
TRBJ1-2 | TRBV10-1 | NA | NA | TGCGCCAGCAGTGATACCGTAGGTGACGGCTACACCTTC | CASSDTVGDGYTF
TRBJ2-7 | TRBV7-9 | NA | few | TGTGCCAGCAGCTTAACTGGGGACGAGCAGTACTTC | CASSLTGDEQYF
TRBJ2-7 | TRBV15 | NA | NA | TGTGCCACCAGCAGCTCCGGACAGATACTACGAGAGCAGTACTTC | CATSSSGQILREQYF
TRBJ2-3 | TRBV9 | NA | NA | TGTGCCAGCAGCGTAGTGCCCACTGACACAGATACGCAGTATTTT | CASSVVPTDTDTQYF
TRBJ2-1 | TRBV10-3 | NA | NA | TGTGCCATCAGTGAGACTAGGGGGAGGCACAATGAGCAGTTCTTC | CAISETRGRHNEQFF
TRBJ2-5 | TRBV7-7 | TRBD2 | NA | TGTGCCAGCAGCTTGGGCGGGGGGTTAGCAGAGACCCAGTACTTC | CASSLGGGLAETQYF
TRBJ1-6 | TRBV6-5 | NA | NA | TGTGCCAGCAGTCGATCCGACAGGAAATACTATAATTCACCCCTCCACTTT | CASSRSDRKYYNSPLHF
TRBJ1-1 | TRBV7-8 | NA | NA | TGTGCCAGCAGCTTAATGCTGAACACTGAAGCTTTCTTT | CASSLMLNTEAFF
TRBJ2-1 | TRBV2 | NA | NA | TGTGCCAGCAAAGATTACTCCTACAATGAGCAGTTCTTC | CASKDYSYNEQFF
TRBJ2-5 | TRBV2 | NA | NA | TGTGCCAGCAGCCTCCTAGGAAGGACAGTAAAAGAGACCCAGTACTTC | CASSLLGRTVKETQYF
TRBJ1-4 | TRBV11-2 | NA | once | TGTGCCGAGAGGGTGTACGAAAAACTGTTTTTT | CAERVYEKLFF
TRBJ1-2 | TRBV20-1 | TRBD1 | once | TGCAGTGCTACAAGCGACAGGGGGACGTATGGCTACACCTTC | CSATSDRGTYGYTF
TRBJ2-2 | TRBV2 | TRBD1 | NA | TGTGCCAGCAGCCAAAGGGGGCCAAACACCGGGGAGCTGTTTTTT | CASSQRGPNTGELFF
TRBJ2-7 | TRBV29-1 | NA | NA | TGCAGCTTCACCCTGGGAGGTTACGAGCAGTACTTC | CSFTLGGYEQYF
TRBJ1-5 | TRBV6-1 | TRBD1 | many | TGTGCCAGCAGCATCGACAGGGGGCGCGGTCAGCCCCAGCATTTT | CASSIDRGRGQPQHF
TRBJ2-3 | TRBV7-3 | NA | NA | TGTGCCAGCAGCTCAAATCAGGGGGGTACGCAGTATTTT | CASSSNQGGTQYF
TRBJ2-5 | TRBV11-2 | TRBD2 | NA | TGTGCCAGCACTCAGGGACTACAAGAGACCCAGTACTTC | CASTQGLQETQYF
TRBJ2-1 | TRBV15 | TRBD2 | NA | TGTGCCACCAGCAGAGGCGGGAGTTTATACAATGAGCAGTTCTTC | CATSRGGSLYNEQFF
TRBJ2-1 | TRBV20-1 | NA | NA | TGCAGTGCTAGGAAGAGGAAACTAGTCGATGAGCAGTTCTTC | CSARKRKLVDEQFF
TRBJ2-7 | TRBV20-1 | NA | NA | TGCAGTGCTAGAGATCTCTTGCCCAGCTCCGGTCTCGAGCAGTACTTC | CSARDLLPSSGLEQYF
TRBJ2-5 | TRBV15 | NA | NA | TGTGCCACCAGCAGAGATGTGGCAGGGAGAGAGACCCAGTACTTC | CATSRDVAGRETQYF
TRBJ1-3 | TRBV5-1 | NA | NA | TGTGCCAGCAGCTCAGGGAGCTCTGGAAACACCATATATTTT | CASSSGSSGNTIYF
TRBJ2-1 | TRBV5-1 | NA | NA | TGCGCCAGCAGCTTGGTGGGGGAGACCTACAATGAGCAGTTCTTC | CASSLVGETYNEQFF
TRBJ1-1 | TRBV12-3/TRBV12-4 | NA | NA | TGTGCCAGCAGTTATACAAGCAACACTGAAGCTTTCTTT | CASSYTSNTEAFF
TRBJ1-3 | TRBV6-5 | NA | NA | TGTGCCAGCAGCCAACAAACAGGGCGCCCGGGCTCTGGAAACACCATATATTTT | CASSQQTGRPGSGNTIYF
TRBJ1-4 | TRBV4-1 | TRBD1 | few | TGCGCCAGCAGCCAACCAGGAGGGGGCACTAATGAAAAACTGTTTTTT | CASSQPGGGTNEKLFF